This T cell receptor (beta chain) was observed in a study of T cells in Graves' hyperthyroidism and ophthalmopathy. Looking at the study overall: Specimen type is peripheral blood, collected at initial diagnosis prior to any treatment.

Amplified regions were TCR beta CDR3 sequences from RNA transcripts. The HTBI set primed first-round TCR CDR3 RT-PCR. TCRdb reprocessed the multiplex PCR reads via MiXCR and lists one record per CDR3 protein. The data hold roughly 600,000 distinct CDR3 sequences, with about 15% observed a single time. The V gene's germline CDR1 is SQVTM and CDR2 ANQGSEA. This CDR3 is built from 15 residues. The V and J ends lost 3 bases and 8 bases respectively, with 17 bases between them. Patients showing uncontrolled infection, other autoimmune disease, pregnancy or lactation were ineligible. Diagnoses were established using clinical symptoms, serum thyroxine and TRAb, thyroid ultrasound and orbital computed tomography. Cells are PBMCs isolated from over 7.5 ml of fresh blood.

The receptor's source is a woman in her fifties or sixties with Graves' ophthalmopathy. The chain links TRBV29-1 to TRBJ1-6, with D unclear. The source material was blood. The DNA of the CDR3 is TGCAGCGTTGATTCCTTCCATGAGTATTATTCACCCCTCCACTTT. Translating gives CSVDSFHEYYSPLHF. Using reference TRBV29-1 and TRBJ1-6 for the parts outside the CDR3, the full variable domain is SAVISQKPSRDICQRGTSLTIQCQVDSQVTMMFWYRQQPGQSLTLIATANQGSEATYESGFVIDKFPISRPNLTFSTLTVSNMSPEDSSIYLCSVDSFHEYYSPLHFGNGTRLTVT.